The 13 T cell receptor beta chains below all came from one sample that was sequenced in a study of T cell changes during pregnancy in multiple sclerosis. Method: immunoSEQ multiplex PCR; TCRdb's copy keeps in-frame clones and lacks some. There are tens of thousands of clones in the sample; approximately 88% occur only once, and about 5.2% lies in the top ten. The sequences come from peripheral blood, collected in the first trimester of pregnancy. These receptors originate from a female donor in good health, enrolled as a control in a pregnancy study.

The rearrangement links TRBV4-2 to TRBJ2-4; TRBD1 is a possible D gene (5 bases). Germline V gene data show CDR1 as LGHNA and CDR2 as YNFKEQ. The CDR3 has 14 amino acids. The V end lost 4 bases, the J end lost 4 bases, and 11 bases lay between the germline ends. CDR3 nucleotide sequence: TGTGCCAGCAGCCGTGCGACAGAGAAAAACATTCAGTACTTC. It is translated as CASSRATEKNIQYF.

This chain links TRBV7-3 with TRBJ1-6, with a weak D call TRBD1 (6 bases). The V end was cut by 5 bases, the J end by 0 bases, with 17 bases between. This CDR3 has 18 amino acids. Germline lookup yields CDR1 SGHTA and CDR2 FQGTGA. CDR3 protein: CASSPRWQGYSYNSPLHF. The CDR3 DNA reads TGTGCCAGCAGCCCCCGGTGGCAGGGGTACTCCTATAATTCACCCCTCCACTTT.

J is TRBJ2-5 and V is TRBV5-6; D might be TRBD1 (5 bases). Germline V gene data show CDR1 as SGHDT and CDR2 as YYEEEE. The CDR3 spans 15 residues. The V gene lost 0 bases and the J gene lost 5 bases, with 14 bases spanning the gap. The CDR3 here is CASSLVGRAQETQYF. The CDR3 nucleotides read TGTGCCAGCAGCTTGGTCGGCAGGGCACAGGAGACCCAGTACTTC.

The chain has TRBV6-5 and TRBJ2-2, with 8 bases matching TRBD1. The CDR3 runs 15 residues. Germline V gene sequence: CDR1 MNHEY, CDR2 SVGAGI. V dropped 2 bases and J dropped 1; count of bases not matched to a gene: 0. The CDR3 nucleotides are TGTGCCAGCAGTTACGGGACAGGGAACACCGGGGAGCTGTTTTTT. It translates to CASSYGTGNTGELFF.

CDR3 loop: CASSQGTGIVETQYF. For the CDR3, the DNA is TGCGCCAGCAGTCAAGGGACAGGGATCGTAGAGACCCAGTACTTC. The V call is TRBV23-1, the J call TRBJ2-5, with 9 positions matching TRBD1. TRBV23-1 falls under the ORF class, with uncertain function. V gave up 2 bases and J gave up 4 bases; unmatched junction bases: 5. The CDR3 contains 15 residues.

The table lists this clone with a count of one. V usage is TRBV9 and J usage is TRBJ2-3, with 11 bases that match TRBD2. The V and J ends lost 3 bases and 3 bases, in that order; junction bases with no gene match: 9. The CDR3 spans 17 residues. Germline CDR1 and CDR2: SGDLS and YYNGEE. This CDR3 reads CASSGGLAEVSTDTQYF. The CDR3 DNA follows: TGTGCCAGCAGCGGGGGACTAGCGGAAGTGTCGACAGATACGCAGTATTTT.

This CDR3 is CASSLGVGDSNSYEQYF. The CDR3 DNA follows: TGTGCCAGCAGCTTAGGGGTCGGGGACAGTAACTCCTACGAGCAGTACTTC. The rearrangement joins TRBV7-2 to TRBJ2-7, with TRBD1 identical over 7 bases. V shed 1 base and J 0 bases; nucleotides not matched to a gene: 9. Germline V gene sequence: CDR1 SGHTA, CDR2 FQGNSA. The CDR3 is made up of 17 amino acids.

The chain carries TRBV28 and TRBJ1-6, with 7 nucleotides matching TRBD1. V shed 6 bases, J shed 6 bases, and the junction held 8 bases outside the gene matches. The CDR3 contains 15 residues. Germline CDR1 and CDR2: MDHEN and SYDVKM. CDR3 DNA: TGTGCCAGCAGACCAACCGGGACAGTTAATTCACCCCTCCACTTT. This codes for CASRPTGTVNSPLHF.

This chain links TRBV7-2 with TRBJ1-4, with TRBD1 as a possible D gene (5 bases). Trimming took off 5 bases at V and 4 bases at J, with 17 bases between the two ends. The V gene's germline CDR1 is SGHTA and CDR2 FQGNSA. The CDR3 contains 16 residues. This chain's CDR3 is CASSPQPRGINEKLFF. CDR3 nucleotides: TGTGCCAGCAGCCCTCAACCACGGGGGATTAATGAAAAACTGTTTTTT.

J is TRBJ1-5 and V is TRBV28; 8 nucleotides line up with TRBD1. CDR3 length: 18 residues. In germline, CDR1 is MDHEN, CDR2 SYDVKM. Trimming removed 4 bases from V and 3 bases from J; junction bases left unmatched: 14. This CDR3 reads CASSSLGYRTGSNQPQHF. For the CDR3, the DNA is TGTGCCAGCAGTTCCCTAGGTTACCGGACAGGGTCCAATCAGCCCCAGCATTTT.

The chain joins TRBV10-2 to TRBJ2-5; D perhaps matches TRBD2 (6 bases). V lost 7 bases, J lost 7 bases, and 7 bases lay in between. The CDR3 is 10 residues long. Germline V gene sequence: CDR1 WSHSY, CDR2 SAAADI. DNA of the CDR3: TGCGCCAGCATGGAGGGGACCCAGTACTTC. This translates into CASMEGTQYF.

The chain carries TRBV29-1 and TRBJ2-3, with no clear D. This CDR3 has 10 residues. Germline V CDR1 and CDR2: SQVTM, ANQGSEA. V dropped 6 bases and J dropped 2 bases, with 3 bases sitting between them. This chain's CDR3 is CSVNTDTQYF. The CDR3 nucleotides are TGCAGCGTCAACACAGATACGCAGTATTTT.

This chain joins TRBV28 and TRBJ2-7; 11 bases are a match to TRBD1. The CDR3 sequence is 17 residues long. Germline values: CDR1 MDHEN, CDR2 SYDVKM. V trimming: 4 bases; J trimming: 7 bases; junction bases outside the gene matches: 15. DNA for the CDR3: TGTGCCAGCAGTTCCTCGAGAGGCGGACAGGGGGCGGGAGAGCAGTACTTC. Protein sequence: CASSSSRGGQGAGEQYF.